Listed here are 8 T cell receptor beta chains from one sample, sequenced in a study of identical twins. In TCRdb, the 5' RACE reads were re-called with MiXCR into one record per CDR3 protein. The table shows fewer than 900,000 distinct CDR3 sequences, with about 20% occurring only once. These records were also assigned to another study, of T cells expressing NK-cell markers.

The material sequenced was PBMCs. The receptors shown here come from a woman younger than 30 in good health.

The rearrangement uses TRBV12-3 or TRBV12-4 and TRBJ1-5; no clear D. Trimming pared 3 bases from V and 0 bases from J, leaving 9 bases between. The CDR3 spans 15 residues. CDR3 in amino acids: CASSFFGNSNQPQHF. The CDR3 region has the DNA TGTGCCAGCAGTTTTTTTGGTAATAGCAATCAGCCCCAGCATTTT.

This clonotype occurred a few times. The V and J genes are TRBV4-1 and TRBJ2-5, with D tentatively TRBD1 or TRBD2 (6 bases each). Germline CDR1 reads MGHRA; CDR2 reads YSYEKL. This CDR3 contains 14 residues. The V end was cut by 1 base, the J end by 4 bases, with 10 bases between. DNA for the CDR3: TGCGCCAGCAGCCAAGGACAGGAGGGAGAGACCCAGTACTTC. As protein: CASSQGQEGETQYF.

J is TRBJ2-1 and V is TRBV20-1, with TRBD2 identical over 9 bases. The ends lost 1 base at V and 7 bases at J; junction bases unmatched: 14. The CDR3 has 17 residues. Germline V gene lookup returns CDR1 DFQATT and CDR2 SNEGSKA (reference sequence). Here the CDR3 reads CSARVTPGTSIRNEQFF. For the CDR3, the DNA is TGCAGTGCTAGAGTTACTCCCGGGACTAGCATTCGAAATGAGCAGTTCTTC.

This sequence joins TRBV12-3 or TRBV12-4 and TRBJ1-3, with TRBD1 as a possible D gene (6 bases). The CDR3 is made up of 13 amino acids. V was cut by 9 bases and J by 2 bases, with 11 bases left in between. The CDR3: CASTNRAGNTIYF. The CDR3 DNA reads TGTGCCAGTACTAACAGGGCTGGAAACACCATATATTTT.

This clonotype was seen only a few times. The rearrangement uses TRBV6-5 and TRBJ2-7; D ambiguous. CDR3 length: 16 amino acids. Germline V gene lookup returns CDR1 MNHEY and CDR2 SVGAGI. V lost 0 bases to trimming and J lost 0 bases, with 12 bases between them. The CDR3 DNA reads as TGTGCCAGCAGTTACTCGATGGGTTCCCTCTCCTACGAGCAGTACTTC. This sequence encodes CASSYSMGSLSYEQYF.

A remark on this clonotype: This is likely a read error, given that the CDR3 carries no conserved phenylalanine or tryptophan at its end. V gene TRBV10-3 combines with J gene TRBJ2-7; a possible D gene is TRBD2 (5 bases). Trimming pared 2 bases from V and 5 bases from J, leaving 7 bases between. The CDR3 is 12 amino acids. CDR1 is ENHRY and CDR2 is SYGVKD in the germline V gene. The CDR3 DNA reads as TGTGCCATCAGTGAGGGACTCCACGAGCAGTACTCC. It encodes CAISEGLHEQYS.

This chain links TRBV5-1 with TRBJ1-2; D unclear. Germline-derived CDR1 and CDR2 are SGHRS and YFSETQ. Deletions cut 0 bases from V and 4 bases from J, with 7 bases between. The CDR3 is 13 amino acids. The CDR3 DNA reads TGCGCCAGCAGCTTGGCCTTTGGCTATGGCTACACCTTC. Protein product: CASSLAFGYGYTF.

J is TRBJ1-6 and V is TRBV6-1, with 7 nucleotides matching TRBD1. This CDR3 spans 14 amino acids. The germline CDR1 and CDR2 sequences are MNHNS and SASEGT. Trimming cost V 3 bases and J 9 bases; bases outside gene matches: 5. CDR3 region: CASSETGWRSPLHF. CDR3 coding DNA: TGTGCCAGCAGTGAGACAGGGTGGCGTTCACCCCTCCACTTT.